The T cell receptor beta chain under discussion was sequenced for a study of shared clonotypes between healthy human individuals. Naive CD8 cells, CD45RO-negative and positively selected for CCR7, excluded terminally differentiated effector memory CD45RA+ cells. This CDR3 spans 16 amino acids. Germline V gene data show CDR1 as MNHEY and CDR2 as SVGAGI. After removal of 4 bases from V and 9 bases from J, the junction contained 11 bases not matched to a gene. Sequenced by immunoSEQ multiplex PCR; TCRdb stores in-frame clones only, minus some. This sample has around 2,000,000 clones, with about 95% found just once.

The rearrangement uses TRBV6-5 and TRBJ1-6; 8 bases map to TRBD1. The clonotype was recovered from a man in his late teens or twenties in good health. The sample consisted of naive CD8+ T cells sorted from blood. This CDR3 is CASSSDGQGLISPLHF. The CDR3 coding sequence is TGTGCCAGCAGTTCGGACGGACAGGGTTTAATTTCACCCCTCCACTTT.